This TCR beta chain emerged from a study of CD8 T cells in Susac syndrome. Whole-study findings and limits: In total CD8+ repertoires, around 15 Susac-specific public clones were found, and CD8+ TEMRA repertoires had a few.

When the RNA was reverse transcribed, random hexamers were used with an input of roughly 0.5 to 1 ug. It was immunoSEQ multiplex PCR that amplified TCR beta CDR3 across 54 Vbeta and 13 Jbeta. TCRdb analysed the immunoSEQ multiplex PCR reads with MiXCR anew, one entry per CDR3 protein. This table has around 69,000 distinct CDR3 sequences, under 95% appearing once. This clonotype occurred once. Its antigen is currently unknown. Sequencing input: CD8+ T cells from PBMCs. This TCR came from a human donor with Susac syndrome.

In nucleotides, the CDR3 is TGTGCCAGCACCCCGGGGACAGGGGTTTACGAGCAGTACTTC. Amino acids: CASTPGTGVYEQYF. The chain combines TRBV2 with TRBJ2-7, with TRBD1 identical over 10 bases. Germline CDR1 reads SNHLY; CDR2 reads FYNNEI. Germline trimming cut 7 bases from V and 4 bases from J; bases unmatched to any gene: 7. The CDR3 contains 14 residues.